The source of this T cell receptor beta chain is a study of T cell responses to AZD1222 COVID-19 vaccine. Findings of the study overall: Among spike-specific TCRs, nearly half reportedly target unmutated variant regions.

The V gene lost 7 bases and the J gene lost 8 bases, with 11 bases spanning the gap. Germline assignment: CDR1 MNHEY and CDR2 SVGAGI. This CDR3 region has 11 residues. As regards this clone: The antigen remains undetermined.

Data came from immunoSEQ multiplex PCR; TCRdb stores just in-frame clones and leaves some out. This sample yields approximately 190,000 clones, of which 85% to 95% are seen a single time; approximately 1.4% belongs to the top ten. The rearrangement links TRBV6-5 to TRBJ1-2; D might be TRBD1 (5 bases). This clonotype was sampled from an adult in good health. The material sequenced was peripheral blood, taken on day 0 of AZD1222 vaccination. For the CDR3, the DNA is TGTGCCAGCATAGGTGGGGGGGGCTACACCTTC. Residues: CASIGGGGYTF.